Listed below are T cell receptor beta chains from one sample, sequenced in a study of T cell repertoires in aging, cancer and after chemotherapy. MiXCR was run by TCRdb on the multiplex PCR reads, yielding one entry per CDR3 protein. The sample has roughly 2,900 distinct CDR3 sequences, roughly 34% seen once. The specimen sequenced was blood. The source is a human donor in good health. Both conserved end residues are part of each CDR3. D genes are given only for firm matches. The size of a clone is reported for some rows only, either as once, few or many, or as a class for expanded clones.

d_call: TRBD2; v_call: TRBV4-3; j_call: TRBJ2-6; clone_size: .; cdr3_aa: CASSQSGGSFSGANVLTF; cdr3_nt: TGCGCCAGCAGCCAGAGCGGGGGGTCGTTCTCTGGGGCCAACGTCCTGACTTTC
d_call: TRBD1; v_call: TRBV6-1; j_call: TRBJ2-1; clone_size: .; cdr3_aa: CASSDRDRVRNEQFF; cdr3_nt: TGTGCCAGCAGTGACCGGGACAGGGTTAGGAATGAGCAGTTCTTC
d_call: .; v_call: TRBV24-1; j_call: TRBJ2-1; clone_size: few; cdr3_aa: CATSDDRSNEQFF; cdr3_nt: TGTGCCACCAGTGACGACAGGAGCAATGAGCAGTTCTTC
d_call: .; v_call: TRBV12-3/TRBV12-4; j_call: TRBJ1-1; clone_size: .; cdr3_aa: CASSPYVGTEAFF; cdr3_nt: TGTGCCAGCAGTCCATACGTGGGCACTGAAGCTTTCTTT
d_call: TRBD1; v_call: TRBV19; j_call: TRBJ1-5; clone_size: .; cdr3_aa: CASSLDRDQPKHF; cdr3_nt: TGTGCCAGTAGTCTAGACAGGGATCAGCCCAAGCATTTT
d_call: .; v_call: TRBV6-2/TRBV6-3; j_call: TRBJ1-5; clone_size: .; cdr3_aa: CVSSPLREGRNQPQHF; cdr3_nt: TGTGTCAGCAGTCCCTTAAGGGAGGGGCGGAATCAGCCCCAGCATTTT
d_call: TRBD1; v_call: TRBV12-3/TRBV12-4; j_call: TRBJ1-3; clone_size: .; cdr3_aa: CASSLRDRARGNTIYF; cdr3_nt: TGTGCCAGCAGTCTCAGGGACAGGGCAAGGGGAAACACCATATATTTT
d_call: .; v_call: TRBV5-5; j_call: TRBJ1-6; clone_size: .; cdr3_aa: CASSSTGTHNSPLHF; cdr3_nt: TGTGCCAGCAGTTCGACCGGGACACATAATTCACCCCTCCACTTT
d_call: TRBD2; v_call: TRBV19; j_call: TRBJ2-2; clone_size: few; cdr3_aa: CASSIDPGTSGMGAGELFF; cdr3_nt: TGTGCCAGTAGTATAGATCCCGGGACTAGCGGGATGGGGGCCGGGGAGCTGTTTTTT
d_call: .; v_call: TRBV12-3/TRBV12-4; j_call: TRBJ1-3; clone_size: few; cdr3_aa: CASSLLSGNTIYF; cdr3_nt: TGTGCCAGCAGTTTGCTCTCTGGAAACACCATATATTTT
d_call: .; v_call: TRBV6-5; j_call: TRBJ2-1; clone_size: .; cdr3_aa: CASSPGNSYNEQFF; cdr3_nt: TGTGCCAGCAGCCCCGGGAACTCCTACAATGAGCAGTTCTTC
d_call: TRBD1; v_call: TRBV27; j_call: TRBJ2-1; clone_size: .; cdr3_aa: CASSPGQGGYNEQFF; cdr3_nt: TGTGCCAGCAGTCCGGGACAGGGGGGCTACAATGAGCAGTTCTTC
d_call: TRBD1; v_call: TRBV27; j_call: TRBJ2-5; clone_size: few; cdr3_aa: CASSFTGDQETQYF; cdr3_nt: TGTGCCAGCAGTTTCACAGGGGATCAAGAGACCCAGTACTTC
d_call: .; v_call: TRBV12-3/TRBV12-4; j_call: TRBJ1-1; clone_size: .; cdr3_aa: CASSFNIMNTEAFF; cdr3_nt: TGTGCCAGCAGTTTTAACATCATGAACACTGAAGCTTTCTTT
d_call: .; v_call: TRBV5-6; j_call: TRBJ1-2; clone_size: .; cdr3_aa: CASSQSGGSTFYGYTF; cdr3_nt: TGTGCCAGCAGCCAATCGGGAGGCAGCACCTTCTATGGCTACACCTTC
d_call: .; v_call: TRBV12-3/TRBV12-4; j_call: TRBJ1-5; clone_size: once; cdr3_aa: CASSFQTGRNQPQHF; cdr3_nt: TGTGCCAGCAGTTTTCAGACAGGCCGCAATCAGCCCCAGCATTTT
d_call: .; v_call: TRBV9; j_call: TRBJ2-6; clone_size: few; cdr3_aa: CASSVSGAGANVLTF; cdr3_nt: TGTGCCAGCAGCGTTAGTGGGGCTGGGGCCAACGTCCTGACTTTC
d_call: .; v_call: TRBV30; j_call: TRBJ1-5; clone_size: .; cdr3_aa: CALTEANEPQHF; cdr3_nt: TGTGCCCTCACAGAGGCCAATGAGCCCCAGCATTTT